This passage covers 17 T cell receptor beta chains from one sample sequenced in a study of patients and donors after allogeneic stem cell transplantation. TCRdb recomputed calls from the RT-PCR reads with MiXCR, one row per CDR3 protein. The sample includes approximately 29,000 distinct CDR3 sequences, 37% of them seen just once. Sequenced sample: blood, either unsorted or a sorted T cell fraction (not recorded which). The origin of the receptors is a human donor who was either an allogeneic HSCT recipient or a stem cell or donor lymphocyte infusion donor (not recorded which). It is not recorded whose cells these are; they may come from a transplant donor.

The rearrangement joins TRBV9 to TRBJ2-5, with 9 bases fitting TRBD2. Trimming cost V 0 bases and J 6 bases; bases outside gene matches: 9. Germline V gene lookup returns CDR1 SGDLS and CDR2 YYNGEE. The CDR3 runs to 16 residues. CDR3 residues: CASSVGLAGSVKTQYF. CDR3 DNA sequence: TGTGCCAGCAGCGTAGGGCTAGCGGGAAGTGTAAAGACCCAGTACTTC.

For the CDR3, the DNA is TGCGCCAGCAGCCAAGAAGGAGGCAGCGTTGTCACGCAGTATTTT. It encodes CASSQEGGSVVTQYF. The chain joins TRBV4-3 to TRBJ2-3; TRBD2 is a possible D gene (5 bases). Germline V lookup: CDR1 LGHNA, CDR2 YSLEER. The V end lost 0 bases, the J end lost 9 bases, and 16 bases lay between the germline ends. CDR3 length: 15 amino acids.

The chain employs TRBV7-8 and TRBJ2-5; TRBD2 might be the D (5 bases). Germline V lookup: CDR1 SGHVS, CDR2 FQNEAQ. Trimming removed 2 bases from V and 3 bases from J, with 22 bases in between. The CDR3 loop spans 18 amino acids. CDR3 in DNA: TGTGCCAGCAGCTTAAGAATGATGCGGGTCATATCGGAAGAGACCCAGTACTTC. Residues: CASSLRMMRVISEETQYF. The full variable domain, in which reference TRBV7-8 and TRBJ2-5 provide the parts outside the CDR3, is GAGVSQSPRYKVAKRGQDVALRCDPISGHVSLFWYQQALGQGPEFLTYFQNEAQLDKSGLPSDRFFAERPEGSVSTLKIQRTQQEDSAVYLCASSLRMMRVISEETQYFGPGTRLLVL.

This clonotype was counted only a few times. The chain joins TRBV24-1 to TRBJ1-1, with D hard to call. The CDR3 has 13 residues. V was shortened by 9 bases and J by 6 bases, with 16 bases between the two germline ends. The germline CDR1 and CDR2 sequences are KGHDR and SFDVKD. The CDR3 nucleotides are TGTGCCACCTTCTTAGCGGGGAGCCCTGAAGCTTTCTTT. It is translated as CATFLAGSPEAFF.

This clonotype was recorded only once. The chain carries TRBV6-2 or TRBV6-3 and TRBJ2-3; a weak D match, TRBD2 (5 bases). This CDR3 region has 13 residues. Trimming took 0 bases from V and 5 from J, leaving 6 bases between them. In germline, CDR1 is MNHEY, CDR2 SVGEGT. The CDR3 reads CASSYSRVDTQYF. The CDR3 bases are TGTGCCAGCAGTTACTCGAGGGTAGATACGCAGTATTTT.

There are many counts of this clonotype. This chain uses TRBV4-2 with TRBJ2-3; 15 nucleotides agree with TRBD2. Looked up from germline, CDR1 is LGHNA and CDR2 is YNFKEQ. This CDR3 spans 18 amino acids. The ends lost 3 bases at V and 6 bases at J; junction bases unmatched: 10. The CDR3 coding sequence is TGTGCCAGCAGCCAGAATCCAGGACTAGCGGGGGGGCACGATACGCAGTATTTT. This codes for CASSQNPGLAGGHDTQYF.

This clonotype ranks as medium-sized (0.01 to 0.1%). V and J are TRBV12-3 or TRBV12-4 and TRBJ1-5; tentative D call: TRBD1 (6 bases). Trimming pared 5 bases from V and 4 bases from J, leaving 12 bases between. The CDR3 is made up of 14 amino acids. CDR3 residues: CASSQGRGNQPQHF. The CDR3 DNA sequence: TGTGCCAGCAGTCAGGGCAGGGGAAATCAGCCCCAGCATTTT.

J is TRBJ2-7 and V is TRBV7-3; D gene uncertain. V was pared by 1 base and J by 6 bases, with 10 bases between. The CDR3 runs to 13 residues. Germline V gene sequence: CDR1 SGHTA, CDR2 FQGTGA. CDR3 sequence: CASSLSSESEQYF. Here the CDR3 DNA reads TGTGCCAGCAGCTTAAGTTCGGAGAGCGAGCAGTACTTC. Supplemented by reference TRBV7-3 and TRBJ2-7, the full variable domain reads GAGVSQTPSNKVTEKGKYVELRCDPISGHTALYWYRQSLGQGPEFLIYFQGTGAADDSGLPNDRFFAVRPEGSVSTLKIQRTERGDSAVYLCASSLSSESEQYFGPGTRLTVT.

CDR3 region: CASSYSWGVETQYF. Written as DNA, the CDR3 is TGTGCCAGCAGTTACTCCTGGGGAGTAGAGACCCAGTACTTC. J is TRBJ2-5 and V is TRBV6-2 or TRBV6-3; D might be TRBD2 (5 bases). This CDR3 has 14 residues. The germline V and J ends were trimmed by 0 bases and 4 bases, with 9 bases remaining between them. Germline V gene data show CDR1 as MNHEY and CDR2 as SVGEGT.

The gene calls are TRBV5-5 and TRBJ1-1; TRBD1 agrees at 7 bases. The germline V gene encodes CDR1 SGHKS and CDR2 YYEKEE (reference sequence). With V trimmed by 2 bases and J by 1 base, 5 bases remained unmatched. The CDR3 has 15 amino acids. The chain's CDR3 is CASSFITGANTEAFF. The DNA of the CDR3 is TGTGCCAGCAGCTTCATAACAGGGGCGAACACTGAAGCTTTCTTT. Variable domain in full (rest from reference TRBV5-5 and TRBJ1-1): DAGVTQSPTHLIKTRGQQVTLRCSPISGHKSVSWYQQVLGQGPQFIFQYYEKEERGRGNFPDRFSARQFPNYSSELNVNALLLGDSALYLCASSFITGANTEAFFGQGTRLTVV.

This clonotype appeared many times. The CDR3 region is CASSYSLKETQYF. DNA for the CDR3: TGTGCCAGCAGCTACTCATTGAAAGAGACCCAGTACTTC. The chain is built from TRBV7-2 and TRBJ2-5; D remains unclear. V was clipped by 4 bases and J by 3 bases, with 9 bases between them. The CDR3 runs 13 residues. CDR1 and CDR2 from the germline V gene are SGHTA and FQGNSA.

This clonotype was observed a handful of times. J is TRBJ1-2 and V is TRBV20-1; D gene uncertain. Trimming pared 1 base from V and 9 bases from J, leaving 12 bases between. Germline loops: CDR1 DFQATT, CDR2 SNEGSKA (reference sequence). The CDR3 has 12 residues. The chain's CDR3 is CSARVGKNSYTF. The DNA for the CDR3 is TGCAGTGCTAGAGTCGGGAAGAACAGCTACACCTTC.

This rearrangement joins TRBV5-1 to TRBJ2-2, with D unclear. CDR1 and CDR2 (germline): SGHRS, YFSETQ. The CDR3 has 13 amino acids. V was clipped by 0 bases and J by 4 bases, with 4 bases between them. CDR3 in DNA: TGCGCCAGCAGCTTGGCCTCCACCGGGGAGCTGTTTTTT. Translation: CASSLASTGELFF.

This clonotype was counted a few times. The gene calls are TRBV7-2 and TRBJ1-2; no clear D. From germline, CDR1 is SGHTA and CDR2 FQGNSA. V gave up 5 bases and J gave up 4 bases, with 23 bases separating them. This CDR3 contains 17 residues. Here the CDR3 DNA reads TGTGCCAGCAGCGCCGCGTTTACCCGTAGGGCTTCCTATGGCTACACCTTC. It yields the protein CASSAAFTRRASYGYTF. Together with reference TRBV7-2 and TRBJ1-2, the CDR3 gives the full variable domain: GAGVSQSPSNKVTEKGKDVELRCDPISGHTALYWYRQSLGQGLEFLIYFQGNSAPDKSGLPSDRFSAERTGGSVSTLTIQRTQQEDSAVYLCASSAAFTRRASYGYTFGSGTRLTVV.

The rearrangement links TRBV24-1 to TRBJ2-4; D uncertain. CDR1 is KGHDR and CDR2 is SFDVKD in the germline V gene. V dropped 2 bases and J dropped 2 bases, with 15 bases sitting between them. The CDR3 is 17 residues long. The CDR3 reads CATSDSLGLDSKNIQYF. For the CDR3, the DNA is TGTGCCACCAGTGATTCCCTCGGCCTAGACTCCAAAAACATTCAGTACTTC.

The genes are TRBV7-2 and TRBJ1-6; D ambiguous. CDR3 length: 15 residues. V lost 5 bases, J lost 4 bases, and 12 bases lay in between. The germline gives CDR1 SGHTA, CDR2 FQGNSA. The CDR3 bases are TGTGCCAGCAGCGTCGCCCCTACATATAATTCACCCCTCCACTTT. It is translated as CASSVAPTYNSPLHF.

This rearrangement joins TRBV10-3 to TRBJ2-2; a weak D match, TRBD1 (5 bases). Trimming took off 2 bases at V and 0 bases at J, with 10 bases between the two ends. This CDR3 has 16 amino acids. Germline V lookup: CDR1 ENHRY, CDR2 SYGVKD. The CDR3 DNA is TGTGCCATCAGTGAGAGGAGACAGCCGAACACCGGGGAGCTGTTTTTT. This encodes CAISERRQPNTGELFF.